This passage covers 18 T cell receptor beta chains from one sample sequenced in a study of low-dose radiotherapy and immunotherapy resistance in tumors. Primers targeting TRAV and TRBV primed first-strand cDNA, covering alpha and beta chains. For amplifying TCRs, the PCR ran for around 20 cycles with Phusion, which was used together with a constant-region primer and the adapter on the V primers. One entry per CDR3 protein, called by TCRdb with MiXCR from the reads. The table includes 85,000 to 95,000 distinct CDR3 sequences, 20% to 25% detected once. Time point here: after trial treatment. The sample's treatment: LDRT plus nivolumab, ipilimumab, low-dose cyclophosphamide and aspirin (RACIN trial). The sequencing used PBMCs, collected after low-dose radiotherapy plus immunotherapy. The source of these receptors is a female donor with ovarian cancer.

This chain uses TRBV7-6 with TRBJ1-5; a weak D match, TRBD1 (5 bases). The CDR3 length is 15 residues. V shed 3 bases and J shed 5 bases, with 14 bases lying between them. CDR1 SGHVS and CDR2 FNYEAQ come from the germline V gene. The CDR3 sequence is CASSLFQGGDQPQHF. The CDR3 region has the DNA TGTGCCAGCAGCTTGTTTCAGGGAGGGGATCAGCCCCAGCATTTT.

This clonotype has at least ten counts. The J gene is TRBJ2-5, the V gene TRBV7-9, with TRBD2 as a possible D gene (5 bases). Trimming left V 0 bases short and J 5 bases short, with 7 bases between. From germline, CDR1 is SEHNR and CDR2 FQNEAQ (reference sequence). The CDR3 is made up of 13 amino acids. Written as DNA, the CDR3 is TGTGCCAGCAGCTTAGCTAGCGTGGAGACCCAGTACTTC. This sequence encodes CASSLASVETQYF.

About this clonotype itself: A read error may explain this, as a much larger clone is one base away. The genes are TRBV7-2 and TRBJ2-3, with TRBD2 identical over 15 bases. In germline, CDR1 is SGHTA, CDR2 FQGNSA. This CDR3 comprises 18 residues. Unmatched junction bases numbered 11, after V lost 5 bases and J lost 5 bases. Written as DNA, the CDR3 is TGTGCCAGCAGCCTTGGGACTAGCGGGGGGATTTTCATAGATACGCAGTATTTT. It encodes CASSLGTSGGIFIDTQYF.

Remarks on this clonotype: It is likely a read error: a sequence one base away is far more abundant. CDR3: CAGSHRVEYGYTF. The CDR3 nucleotides are TGTGCCGGCAGCCACAGGGTCGAATATGGCTACACCTTC. This sequence joins TRBV5-8 and TRBJ1-2; perhaps TRBD1 as D (6 bases). The CDR3 runs 13 residues. Germline V lookup: CDR1 SGHTS, CDR2 YDEGEE.

The chain employs TRBV12-3 or TRBV12-4 and TRBJ2-3; the match to TRBD1 covers 9 bases. The trim removed 6 bases at V and 1 base at J, leaving 5 bases unmatched. The CDR3 loop spans 15 amino acids. The DNA of the CDR3 is TGTGCCAGCAGCTGGGACAGGGTAGGCACAGATACGCAGTATTTT. Translated, it gives CASSWDRVGTDTQYF.

J is TRBJ1-1 and V is TRBV10-3, with 10 positions matching TRBD1. The J segment lost 5 bases and the V segment lost 3 bases, leaving 3 bases of the junction unmatched. Germline V CDR1 and CDR2: ENHRY, SYGVKD. CDR3 length equals 14 residues. CDR3 DNA: TGTGCCATCAGTGACACGGACAGGGGGACTGAAGCTTTCTTT. Amino acids: CAISDTDRGTEAFF.

This clonotype was found many times. Relative to the germline gene, one junction end is altered; a read error may explain this. The chain combines TRBV2 with TRBJ2-7; D call uncertain. CDR1 and CDR2 from the germline V gene are SNHLY and FYNNEI. The CDR3 runs 13 residues. The CDR3 loop is CASSEALPGLPFF. The DNA of the CDR3 is TGTGCCAGCAGTGAAGCGCTTCCGGGCCTACCCTTCTTC.

This clonotype occurred many times. The rearrangement uses TRBV12-3 or TRBV12-4 and TRBJ1-5; D unclear. Trimming pared 3 bases from V and 0 bases from J, leaving 6 bases between. This CDR3 is built from 14 residues. For the CDR3, the DNA is TGTGCCAGCAGTTTTGCGGTTAGCAATCAGCCCCAGCATTTT. Encoded protein: CASSFAVSNQPQHF.

This clonotype was recorded at least ten times. V usage is TRBV28 and J usage is TRBJ1-4; D not resolved. Trimming shortened V by 6 bases and J by 2 bases, and 10 bases separated the two germline ends. Germline loops: CDR1 MDHEN, CDR2 SYDVKM. There are 14 residues in the CDR3. The DNA for the CDR3 is TGTGCCAGCAGAGACGACGGGACTAATGAAAAACTGTTTTTT. This encodes CASRDDGTNEKLFF.

This clonotype was seen ten or more times. The chain carries TRBV28 and TRBJ2-7; D remains ambiguous. CDR3 length equals 12 residues. CDR1 is MDHEN, CDR2 SYDVKM, per germline. Deletions cut 5 bases from V and 2 bases from J, with 7 bases between. CDR3 sequence reads: CASSPTPYEQYF. For the CDR3, the DNA is TGTGCCAGCAGTCCTACCCCCTACGAGCAGTACTTC.

This clonotype was counted between two and nine times. V gene TRBV30 combines with J gene TRBJ1-2; D unresolved. Germline V lookup: CDR1 GTSNPN, CDR2 SVGIG (reference sequence). This CDR3 comprises 12 residues. V was clipped by 8 bases and J by 2 bases, with 12 bases between them. As DNA, the CDR3 is TGTGCCCAACAGCGTTCAAACTATGGCTACACCTTC. It translates to CAQQRSNYGYTF.

This clonotype was recorded many times. The rearrangement joins TRBV2 to TRBJ1-6; TRBD1 is a possible D gene (5 bases). The CDR3 is 14 residues long. V lost 4 bases, J lost 6 bases, and 10 bases lay in between. The germline V gene encodes CDR1 SNHLY and CDR2 FYNNEI. The CDR3 bases are TGTGCCAGCAGTGGGGCAGGGATTAATTCACCCCTCCACTTT. This codes for CASSGAGINSPLHF.

This clonotype showed up many times. The rearrangement uses TRBV19 and TRBJ2-7, with D maybe TRBD2 (5 bases). The CDR3 extends over 13 amino acids. Looked up from germline, CDR1 is LNHDA and CDR2 is SQIVND (reference sequence). The germline V and J ends were trimmed by 3 bases and 5 bases, with 11 bases remaining between them. This CDR3 reads CASSIEGYHEQYF. The CDR3 nucleotides read TGTGCCAGTAGTATTGAGGGCTACCACGAGCAGTACTTC.

The V and J genes are TRBV5-6 and TRBJ2-3, with 9 positions matching TRBD1. Trimming at V came to 3 bases and at J to 4 bases, leaving 6 bases not matched to a gene. This CDR3 has 15 residues. From germline, CDR1 is SGHDT and CDR2 YYEEEE. CDR3 protein: CASSSGQGNADTQYF. CDR3 in DNA: TGTGCCAGCAGCTCTGGACAGGGGAACGCAGATACGCAGTATTTT.

This clonotype was detected ten times or more. The chain employs TRBV30 and TRBJ2-2; 9 bases are shared with TRBD1. V trimming: 8 bases; J trimming: 4 bases; junction bases outside the gene matches: 5. The CDR3 extends over 13 amino acids. Germline lookup yields CDR1 GTSNPN and CDR2 SVGIG (reference sequence). The CDR3 here is CAIQGASTGELFF. In nucleotides, the CDR3 is TGTGCCATACAGGGGGCGAGCACCGGGGAGCTGTTTTTT.

The table lists this clonotype with a few counts. The limits of the CDR3 on the DNA are not certain, so only TCRdb's listed CDR3 is given. V gene TRBV7-8 combines with J gene TRBJ2-2; the tabulated D call, TRBD1, remains unverified against the DNA. Germline assignment: CDR1 SGHVS and CDR2 FQNEAQ. The CDR3 adds up to 16 amino acids, both ends counted. The CDR3 is CASSPAGGTTGELFFF.

This clonotype was recorded at least ten times. This chain links TRBV5-1 with TRBJ2-3; D call uncertain. V lost 4 bases, J lost 0 bases, and 9 bases lay in between. CDR3 length equals 14 residues. Per the germline V gene, CDR1 is SGHRS and CDR2 is YFSETQ. The CDR3 loop is CASSGAASTDTQYF. In DNA, the CDR3 is TGCGCCAGCAGCGGCGCGGCCAGCACAGATACGCAGTATTTT.

This clonotype has ten or more counts. This sequence joins TRBV3-1 and TRBJ2-3; 9 bases are shared with TRBD2. V was clipped by 4 bases and J by 2 bases; unmatched bases: 10. The germline CDR1 and CDR2 sequences are LGHDT and YNNKEL (reference sequence). The length of the CDR3 is 17 residues. The chain's CDR3 is CASSPLSGGINTDTQYF. The CDR3 DNA reads TGTGCCAGCAGCCCCCTTAGCGGGGGCATAAACACAGATACGCAGTATTTT.